The 18 T cell receptor beta chains presented below share a single source sample, sequenced in a study of cytomegalovirus exposure and HLA in healthy donors. Libraries were prepared by immunoSEQ multiplex PCR; TCRdb keeps only in-frame clonotypes and omits some of them. The top ten clones hold 3% to 3.5% of a sample with 260,000 or so clones, 90% of them seen once. The sequencing sample was made of PBMCs. These receptors were collected from a woman aged 25 to 39 in good health and CMV-seronegative.

This chain joins TRBV11-2 and TRBJ2-6; 9 bases are a match to TRBD1. V trimming: 5 bases; J trimming: 2 bases; junction bases outside the gene matches: 10. The CDR3 has 18 amino acids. Germline assignment: CDR1 SGHAT and CDR2 FQNNGV. The CDR3: CASSPWTGVVTGANVLTF. The CDR3 DNA reads TGTGCCAGCAGCCCGTGGACAGGGGTGGTCACTGGGGCCAACGTCCTGACTTTC.

CDR3: CASSNRGRNEKLFF. CDR3 DNA sequence: TGTGCCAGTAGTAACAGGGGGCGAAACGAAAAACTGTTTTTT. The V gene is TRBV19, the J gene TRBJ1-4, with 9 positions matching TRBD1. Looked up from germline, CDR1 is LNHDA and CDR2 is SQIVND (reference sequence). There are 14 residues in the CDR3. With 4 bases clipped from V and 8 bases from J, the junction kept 5 bases outside the gene matches.

The chain has TRBV4-1 and TRBJ1-2; 11 bases fit TRBD1. Germline assignment: CDR1 MGHRA and CDR2 YSYEKL. V lost 4 bases, J lost 2 bases, and 3 bases stayed unmatched. The length of the CDR3 is 15 residues. CDR3 sequence (DNA): TGCGCCAGCAGCCCCCGGACAGGGGGCAACTATGGCTACACCTTC. Translated, it gives CASSPRTGGNYGYTF.

The chain links TRBV27 to TRBJ2-7, with a tentative D call TRBD2 (5 bases). The V gene lost 4 bases and the J gene lost 3 bases, with 7 bases spanning the gap. The CDR3 is 12 residues long. Germline-derived CDR1 and CDR2 are MNHEY and SMNVEV (reference sequence). CDR3 sequence: CASSSTNYEQYF. CDR3 nucleotide sequence: TGTGCCAGCAGTTCGACTAACTACGAGCAGTACTTC.

This clone appeared a single time. V and J are TRBV28 and TRBJ2-4; D is possibly TRBD1 (6 bases). Trimming took 5 bases from V and 7 from J, leaving 15 bases between them. This CDR3 contains 14 residues. Germline CDR1 and CDR2: MDHEN and SYDVKM. CDR3 DNA: TGTGCCAGCAGTCCGACAGGACAATTGAACATTCAGTACTTC. Translation gives CASSPTGQLNIQYF.

In DNA form, the CDR3 reads TGTGCCAGTAGTATAACGGGACGAACTGAAGCTTTCTTT. Its translation is CASSITGRTEAFF. The chain has TRBV19 and TRBJ1-1; a weak D match, TRBD1 (5 bases). V lost 2 bases, J lost 5 bases, and 9 bases lay in between. CDR1 is LNHDA, CDR2 SQIVND, per germline (reference sequence). This CDR3 is 13 amino acids long.

This chain links TRBV25-1 with TRBJ2-7; D might be TRBD1 or TRBD2, each matching 5 bases. Trimming took off 1 base at V and 2 bases at J, with 15 bases between the two ends. The CDR3 covers 16 residues. CDR1 MGHDK and CDR2 SYGVNS come from the germline V gene. CDR3 loop: CASSELGTATTYEQYF. The CDR3 nucleotides are TGTGCCAGCAGTGAATTAGGGACGGCTACGACCTACGAGCAGTACTTC.

CDR3 region: CASSIASGQGTYEQYF. Here the CDR3 DNA reads TGTGCCAGTAGTATAGCGTCGGGACAGGGAACCTACGAGCAGTACTTC. The V call is TRBV19, the J call TRBJ2-7; 9 nucleotides agree with TRBD1. Trimming at V came to 1 base and at J to 2 bases, leaving 6 bases not matched to a gene. Germline assignment: CDR1 LNHDA and CDR2 SQIVND (reference sequence). This CDR3 is 16 amino acids long.

This chain links TRBV4-1 with TRBJ1-4; D perhaps matches TRBD1 (5 bases). Germline V gene lookup returns CDR1 MGHRA and CDR2 YSYEKL. Deletions cut 7 bases from V and 7 bases from J, with 19 bases between. The CDR3 has 15 amino acids. CDR3 region: CASTPNRGGREKLFF. The CDR3 nucleotides read TGCGCCAGCACCCCGAACCGGGGCGGCCGTGAAAAACTGTTTTTT.

The chain links TRBV18 to TRBJ1-5, with no clear D. V was pared by 6 bases and J by 9 bases, with 18 bases between. The CDR3 is made up of 14 amino acids. Germline CDR1 and CDR2: KGHSH and LQKENI. The CDR3 spells CASSLGVLGGPQHF. CDR3 nucleotide sequence: TGTGCCAGCTCCCTTGGGGTACTGGGAGGGCCCCAGCATTTT. Complete variable domain (other parts from reference TRBV18 and TRBJ1-5): NAGVMQNPRHLVRRRGQEARLRCSPMKGHSHVYWYRQLPEEGLKFMVYLQKENIIDESGMPKERFSAEFPKEGPSILRIQQVVRGDSAAYFCASSLGVLGGPQHFGDGTRLSIL.

J is TRBJ1-5 and V is TRBV28, with 9 nucleotides matching TRBD1. The CDR3 is made up of 15 amino acids. Trimming removed 6 bases from V and 3 bases from J; junction bases left unmatched: 6. CDR1 is MDHEN and CDR2 is SYDVKM in the germline V gene. The CDR3 is CASRPRDRANQPQHF. CDR3 sequence (DNA): TGTGCCAGCAGACCAAGGGACAGGGCCAATCAGCCCCAGCATTTT. Together with reference TRBV28 and TRBJ1-5, the CDR3 gives the full variable domain: DVKVTQSSRYLVKRTGEKVFLECVQDMDHENMFWYRQDPGLGLRLIYFSYDVKMKEKGDIPEGYSVSREKKERFSLILESASTNQTSMYLCASRPRDRANQPQHFGDGTRLSIL.

The V gene is TRBV12-5, the J gene TRBJ2-3, with TRBD2 matching over 9 bases. J lost 5 bases, V lost 8 bases, and 8 bases had no gene match. The CDR3 loop spans 14 amino acids. Per the germline V gene, CDR1 is LGHNT and CDR2 is FRNRAP. DNA of the CDR3: TGTGCTAGTTTACAGAGCGGGAGGAAAGATACGCAGTATTTT. Translating it yields CASLQSGRKDTQYF.

The table lists this clone with a few counts. This chain links TRBV14 with TRBJ2-3, with 10 bases matching TRBD2. Germline V gene lookup returns CDR1 SGHDN and CDR2 FVKESK. This CDR3 spans 20 amino acids. With V trimmed by 1 base and J by 3 bases, 16 bases remained unmatched. The CDR3 reads CASSQGSVASGSTGTDTQYF. CDR3 coding DNA: TGTGCCAGCAGCCAAGGCAGTGTGGCTAGCGGGAGCACCGGTACAGATACGCAGTATTTT.

This sequence joins TRBV29-1 and TRBJ2-1; 9 bases fit TRBD1. Trimming took 8 bases from V and 10 from J; bases not matched to a gene: 9. CDR1 SQVTM and CDR2 ANQGSEA come from the germline V gene. This CDR3 has 12 amino acids. CDR3 amino acids: CSMTGTGHEQFF. CDR3 sequence (DNA): TGCAGCATGACCGGGACAGGGCACGAGCAGTTCTTC.

The genes are TRBV5-6 and TRBJ1-3, with D uncertain. The germline CDR1 and CDR2 sequences are SGHDT and YYEEEE. The length of the CDR3 is 14 residues. The germline V and J ends were trimmed by 4 bases and 3 bases, with 11 bases remaining between them. CDR3 region: CASSGVGIGNTIYF. The CDR3, as DNA: TGTGCCAGCAGCGGGGTAGGGATTGGAAACACCATATATTTT.

This clone was seen more than once but under ten times. This sequence joins TRBV6-5 and TRBJ2-7; D assignment may be TRBD1 or TRBD2 (5 bases each). This CDR3 comprises 15 residues. Germline CDR1 reads MNHEY; CDR2 reads SVGAGI. Between the trimmed V and J ends, which lost 2 bases and 4 bases, there was a span of 15 bases. CDR3 sequence: CASSYGDPRVYEQYF. The CDR3 region has the DNA TGTGCCAGCAGTTACGGGGACCCGAGAGTTTACGAGCAGTACTTC.

This chain connects TRBV7-9 to TRBJ2-7, with TRBD1 as a possible D gene (6 bases). V shed 5 bases and J shed 6 bases, with 14 bases lying between them. This CDR3 is built from 13 residues. Germline V gene sequence: CDR1 SEHNR, CDR2 FQNEAQ (reference sequence). CDR3 sequence reads: CASSEGNRVEQYF. Written as DNA, the CDR3 is TGTGCCAGCAGCGAGGGGAACAGGGTCGAGCAGTACTTC.

The V gene is TRBV5-3, the J gene TRBJ2-2; 8 bases align to TRBD1. TRBV5-3 is designated an ORF whose function remains uncertain. CDR3 length: 16 residues. Trimming took 6 bases from V and 7 from J; bases not matched to a gene: 14. CDR3 nucleotides: TGTGCCAGAACCGGAAACCGACAGGGGCGTATCGGGGAGCTGTTTTTT. This gives the protein CARTGNRQGRIGELFF.